Presented here are 29 T cell receptor beta chains from one specimen sequenced in a study of cytomegalovirus exposure and HLA in healthy donors. PCR primers comprised 60 Vbeta and 13 Jbeta primers. Sequencing was performed with immunoSEQ multiplex PCR; in TCRdb, only in-frame clones are kept and a portion is missing. This sample carries 120,000 or so clones, approximately 17% of them seen once, and the ten largest clones take about 3%. The sequenced sample was PBMCs. The receptors come from a female donor in good health and CMV-seropositive.

This clone was seen more than once but under ten times. This CDR3 reads CASARTSGLPPETQYF. The DNA for the CDR3 is TGCGCCAGCGCGAGGACTAGCGGGCTCCCGCCGGAGACCCAGTACTTC. The chain couples TRBV4-3 to TRBJ2-5; TRBD2 matches at 11 bases. Germline CDR1 and CDR2: LGHNA and YSLEER. The CDR3 consists of 16 residues. V shed 8 bases and J 5 bases; nucleotides not matched to a gene: 13.

This chain links TRBV9 with TRBJ1-2; possible D gene TRBD1, 6 bases. The germline V gene has CDR1 SGDLS and CDR2 YYNGEE. The CDR3 is 15 residues long. Trimming removed 0 bases from V and 6 bases from J, with 15 bases in between. The CDR3 reads CASSVDLQGANGYTF. The CDR3 DNA follows: TGTGCCAGCAGCGTAGACCTACAGGGCGCTAATGGCTACACCTTC.

The chain is built from TRBV19 and TRBJ2-7; 8 nucleotides agree with TRBD1. The germline V gene encodes CDR1 LNHDA and CDR2 SQIVND (reference sequence). J gave up 0 bases and V 6 bases, and 4 bases lay outside the gene matches. The CDR3 totals 14 residues. The CDR3 sequence: CASRRTGSSYEQYF. For the CDR3, the DNA is TGTGCCAGTAGACGGACAGGGAGCTCCTACGAGCAGTACTTC.

The chain has TRBV6-4 and TRBJ2-7; maybe TRBD2 (6 bases). V lost 2 bases to trimming and J lost 6 bases, with 11 bases between them. Looked up from germline, CDR1 is MRHNA and CDR2 is SNTAGT. The CDR3 spans 13 residues. In nucleotides, the CDR3 is TGTGCCAGCAGTGACCAGGGAGGTGGCGAGCAGTACTTC. It translates to CASSDQGGGEQYF.

This clone was seen more than once but under ten times. J is TRBJ2-7 and V is TRBV10-3, with TRBD1 matching 9 bases. The length of the CDR3 is 15 residues. Trimming took 0 bases from V and 5 from J; bases not matched to a gene: 5. Germline V lookup: CDR1 ENHRY, CDR2 SYGVKD. CDR3 coding DNA: TGTGCCATCAGTGAGTCGAGACAGGGGGAACACGAGCAGTACTTC. Translated: CAISESRQGEHEQYF.

This clone was observed a few times. The chain has TRBV11-3 and TRBJ1-3; the D gene is possibly TRBD1 (5 bases). The CDR3 runs 13 residues. Germline V gene data show CDR1 as SGHNT and CDR2 as YENEEA. Trimming stripped 0 bases from V and 11 bases from J, with 11 bases between. The DNA of the CDR3 is TGTGCCAGCAGCTTAGAGGAAGGGGCAGCCATATATTTT. Protein sequence: CASSLEEGAAIYF.

This clone showed up just a few times. V usage is TRBV29-1 and J usage is TRBJ2-2; 7 bases are a match to TRBD1. The trim removed 4 bases at V and 9 bases at J, leaving 8 bases unmatched. Germline lookup yields CDR1 SQVTM and CDR2 ANQGSEA. The CDR3 extends over 13 amino acids. CDR3 loop: CSVADRVNRELFF. The CDR3 DNA reads TGCAGCGTTGCAGACAGGGTGAATAGGGAGCTGTTTTTT.

The chain is built from TRBV27 and TRBJ1-2, with TRBD1 matching 11 bases. The CDR3 sequence is 16 residues long. The germline gives CDR1 MNHEY, CDR2 SMNVEV (reference sequence). V shed 3 bases, J shed 8 bases, and the junction held 11 bases outside the gene matches. As DNA, the CDR3 is TGTGCCAGCAGTTTTTTGGGCGGACAGGGGGCAAGCGGCTACACCTTC. Amino acid sequence: CASSFLGGQGASGYTF.

The V and J genes are TRBV9 and TRBJ1-1, with 7 bases aligning to TRBD1. This CDR3 has 16 amino acids. The J segment lost 1 base and the V segment lost 4 bases, leaving 10 bases of the junction unmatched. Germline V gene sequence: CDR1 SGDLS, CDR2 YYNGEE. CDR3 protein: CASSSGGRQGNTEAFF. The DNA for the CDR3 is TGTGCCAGCAGCTCAGGTGGGCGACAGGGGAACACTGAAGCTTTCTTT.

This rearrangement joins TRBV5-1 to TRBJ1-2; 8 bases line up with TRBD1. The CDR3 is made up of 14 amino acids. Germline V gene sequence: CDR1 SGHRS, CDR2 YFSETQ. V was pared by 5 bases and J by 6 bases, with 9 bases of the junction left unmatched. CDR3 loop: CASSGQGNVHGYTF. The CDR3 nucleotides are TGCGCCAGCAGTGGACAGGGAAACGTCCATGGCTACACCTTC. Drawing the rest from reference TRBV5-1 and TRBJ1-2, the complete variable domain is KAGVTQTPRYLIKTRGQQVTLSCSPISGHRSVSWYQQTPGQGLQFLFEYFSETQRNKGNFPGRFSGRQFSNSRSEMNVSTLELGDSALYLCASSGQGNVHGYTFGSGTRLTVV.

This clone has a handful of counts. This rearrangement joins TRBV7-2 to TRBJ1-2; 9 positions match TRBD1. Trimming removed 8 bases from V and 8 bases from J; junction bases left unmatched: 15. The CDR3 is 15 amino acids. Germline-derived CDR1 and CDR2 are SGHTA and FQGNSA. The CDR3 spells CASEPRPGQGNGYTF. Written as DNA, the CDR3 is TGTGCCAGCGAGCCCCGGCCTGGACAGGGGAACGGCTACACCTTC.

The V and J genes are TRBV7-8 and TRBJ2-7; TRBD2 matches 8 bases. CDR1 and CDR2 from the germline V gene are SGHVS and FQNEAQ. The CDR3 runs 17 residues. With 3 bases clipped from V and 3 bases from J, the junction kept 13 bases outside the gene matches. CDR3 sequence (DNA): TGTGCCAGCAGCTTTTTACTAGCGGCCAAAGGGGGCTACGAGCAGTACTTC. Translation: CASSFLLAAKGGYEQYF.

The gene calls are TRBV7-8 and TRBJ2-3; 8 bases map to TRBD2. The length of the CDR3 is 14 residues. Per the germline V gene, CDR1 is SGHVS and CDR2 is FQNEAQ. V shed 1 base, J shed 5 bases, and the junction held 2 bases outside the gene matches. CDR3 coding DNA: TGTGCCAGCAGCTTAGACGGGGGGGGAGATACGCAGTATTTT. Protein product: CASSLDGGGDTQYF.

In its sample, this clone was seen a few times. The chain combines TRBV5-6 with TRBJ2-2, with D possibly matching TRBD2 (6 bases). Germline V gives CDR1 SGHDT, CDR2 YYEEEE. The CDR3 sequence is 13 residues long. V was clipped by 6 bases and J by 6 bases, with 12 bases between them. The CDR3 sequence: CASTELASGELFF. Written as DNA, the CDR3 is TGTGCCAGCACCGAGCTAGCGTCCGGGGAGCTGTTTTTT.

V usage is TRBV27 and J usage is TRBJ2-7; D is undetermined. Germline CDR1 is MNHEY and CDR2 is SMNVEV (reference sequence). The V end was cut by 6 bases, the J end by 3 bases, with 18 bases between. This CDR3 is built from 15 residues. The DNA of the CDR3 is TGTGCCAGCAGCCTGACTGGATCTTCCGGCTACGAGCAGTACTTC. Its translation: CASSLTGSSGYEQYF.

CDR3 nucleotides: TGTGCCAGCAGACGTGGACAGGTCACTGAAGCTTTCTTT. Translating gives CASRRGQVTEAFF. V usage is TRBV5-6 and J usage is TRBJ1-1; TRBD1 matches at 7 bases. Germline V CDR1 and CDR2: SGHDT, YYEEEE. The CDR3 totals 13 residues. V lost 5 bases to trimming and J lost 4 bases; unmatched junction nucleotides: 5.

Only a few counts were recorded for this clone. V is TRBV6-6 and J is TRBJ2-7; D is ambiguous. V shed 2 bases and J shed 2 bases, with 13 bases lying between them. Per germline, CDR1 MNHNY and CDR2 SVGAGI (reference sequence). The CDR3 length is 15 residues. The CDR3 loop is CASSYRQRLTYEQYF. CDR3 nucleotide sequence: TGTGCCAGCAGTTACCGGCAGAGGTTAACCTACGAGCAGTACTTC.

V usage is TRBV19 and J usage is TRBJ1-5, with D maybe TRBD1 (5 bases). The CDR3 has 18 amino acids. The germline gives CDR1 LNHDA, CDR2 SQIVND (reference sequence). V was clipped by 7 bases and J by 3 bases, with 25 bases between them. CDR3 nucleotides: TGTGCCAGTAAAGTAATTGGGGTGACAGCCCTTTTCAATCAGCCCCAGCATTTT. This codes for CASKVIGVTALFNQPQHF.

The chain employs TRBV27 and TRBJ2-7; 9 bases agree with TRBD2. The junction had 23 bases not matched to a gene; V was cut back by 4 bases and J by 7 bases. CDR3 length: 19 amino acids. Germline values: CDR1 MNHEY, CDR2 SMNVEV (reference sequence). CDR3 sequence: CASSSFIHTRREGRWEQYF. The CDR3 DNA reads as TGTGCCAGCAGTTCTTTTATTCATACTAGGCGGGAGGGCCGGTGGGAGCAGTACTTC.

This clone has just a few counts. The chain carries TRBV5-1 and TRBJ1-1; TRBD1 is a possible D gene (6 bases). The CDR3 covers 15 residues. V lost 4 bases and J lost 1, with 14 bases in between. The germline V gene has CDR1 SGHRS and CDR2 YFSETQ. The CDR3 DNA sequence: TGCGCCAGCAGCATATCCGGGACACCGAACACTGAAGCTTTCTTT. It translates to CASSISGTPNTEAFF.

This chain links TRBV30 with TRBJ1-3; a weak D match, TRBD1 (6 bases). CDR3 length: 13 residues. Trimming pared 6 bases from V and 0 bases from J, leaving 9 bases between. CDR1 is GTSNPN, CDR2 SVGIG, per germline (reference sequence). CDR3 sequence: CACGTPSGNTIYF. CDR3 bases: TGTGCCTGTGGGACACCCTCTGGAAACACCATATATTTT. Complete variable domain (other parts from reference TRBV30 and TRBJ1-3): SQTIHQWPATLVQPVGSPLSLECTVEGTSNPNLYWYRQAAGRGLQLLFYSVGIGQISSEVPQNLSASRPQDRQFILSSKKLLLSDSGFYLCACGTPSGNTIYFGEGSWLTVV.

This clone was seen only a few times. J is TRBJ1-2 and V is TRBV5-6; the match to TRBD1 covers 9 bases. This CDR3 comprises 12 residues. The J segment lost 4 bases and the V segment lost 9 bases, leaving 4 bases of the junction unmatched. Looked up from germline, CDR1 is SGHDT and CDR2 is YYEEEE. The CDR3 spells CATHRGPYGYTF. DNA for the CDR3: TGTGCCACCCACAGGGGGCCCTATGGCTACACCTTC.

The chain is built from TRBV27 and TRBJ1-2, with TRBD1 matching over 7 bases. Germline-derived CDR1 and CDR2 are MNHEY and SMNVEV (reference sequence). This CDR3 contains 14 residues. V shed 5 bases, J shed 2 bases, and the junction held 5 bases outside the gene matches. CDR3 residues: CASSPTGPNYGYTF. In DNA, the CDR3 is TGTGCCAGCAGTCCGACAGGGCCAAACTATGGCTACACCTTC.

The chain combines TRBV27 with TRBJ2-1, with 7 positions matching TRBD1. J gave up 6 bases and V 4 bases, and 3 bases lay outside the gene matches. CDR1 MNHEY and CDR2 SMNVEV come from the germline V gene (reference sequence). The CDR3 extends over 13 amino acids. CDR3 DNA: TGTGCCAGCAGTTACAACAGGGGCAATGAGCAGTTCTTC. Translated, it gives CASSYNRGNEQFF.

In its sample, this clone was seen a few times. This chain connects TRBV28 to TRBJ1-1, with D tentatively TRBD1 (6 bases). The CDR3 loop spans 15 amino acids. The V end lost 3 bases, the J end lost 6 bases, and 17 bases lay between the germline ends. Germline V gene data show CDR1 as MDHEN and CDR2 as SYDVKM. The CDR3 bases are TGTGCCAGCAGTTTCTCCGGGGGGGGCCCGGCTGAAGCTTTCTTT. Amino acid sequence: CASSFSGGGPAEAFF.

This clone was seen only a few times. The chain recombines TRBV28 with TRBJ1-2; D is unclear. The V end lost 8 bases, the J end lost 0 bases, and 16 bases lay between the germline ends. The CDR3 consists of 15 residues. CDR1 is MDHEN and CDR2 is SYDVKM in the germline V gene. The CDR3 DNA is TGTGCCAGCCGGACCGGGAAAACTTCTAACTATGGCTACACCTTC. This codes for CASRTGKTSNYGYTF.

J is TRBJ1-5 and V is TRBV6-1; no clear D gene. This CDR3 has 14 amino acids. CDR1 and CDR2 from the germline V gene are MNHNS and SASEGT. V was pared by 3 bases and J by 7 bases, with 13 bases between. CDR3 residues: CASSDVALEQPQHF. CDR3 DNA sequence: TGTGCCAGCAGTGATGTAGCGCTAGAGCAGCCCCAGCATTTT.

This clone was counted only a few times. J is TRBJ2-5 and V is TRBV7-8; tentatively, D is TRBD1 (7 bases). With 1 base removed from V and 4 bases from J, the gap between germline ends came to 19 bases. Per germline, CDR1 SGHVS and CDR2 FQNEAQ. This CDR3 region has 17 residues. This CDR3 reads CASSLVSVEGAGETQYF. The CDR3 nucleotides read TGTGCCAGCAGCTTAGTGTCGGTGGAGGGGGCAGGAGAGACCCAGTACTTC.

The gene calls are TRBV7-2 and TRBJ2-7, with D possibly TRBD1 on 5 matching bases. The CDR3 runs to 12 residues. Per the germline V gene, CDR1 is SGHTA and CDR2 is FQGNSA. Trimming removed 3 bases from V and 6 bases from J, with 9 bases in between. CDR3 loop: CASSFRGPEQYF. The DNA of the CDR3 is TGTGCCAGCAGCTTTAGGGGTCCCGAGCAGTACTTC. Together with reference TRBV7-2 and TRBJ2-7, the CDR3 gives the full variable domain: GAGVSQSPSNKVTEKGKDVELRCDPISGHTALYWYRQSLGQGLEFLIYFQGNSAPDKSGLPSDRFSAERTGGSVSTLTIQRTQQEDSAVYLCASSFRGPEQYFGPGTRLTVT.